This passage covers 30 T cell receptor beta chains from one sample sequenced in a study of cytomegalovirus exposure and HLA in healthy donors. Primers: 60 Vbeta forward and 13 Jbeta reverse. Assay: immunoSEQ multiplex PCR; the TCRdb copy retains only in-frame clones and omits some. The table includes fewer than 250,000 clones, about 80% detected once. The specimen sequenced was PBMCs. Source of these receptors: a man aged 40-49 years in good health and CMV-seronegative.

V and J are TRBV11-3 and TRBJ1-2; 9 nucleotides line up with TRBD1. This CDR3 has 17 amino acids. Germline CDR1 reads SGHNT; CDR2 reads YENEEA. With 5 bases clipped from V and 0 bases from J, the junction kept 10 bases outside the gene matches. CDR3: CASSANRGPQANYGYTF. CDR3 sequence (DNA): TGTGCCAGCAGCGCCAACAGGGGGCCACAAGCTAACTATGGCTACACCTTC.

The gene calls are TRBV18 and TRBJ2-5; possibly TRBD1 for D (6 bases). This CDR3 is 14 amino acids long. Trimming removed 6 bases at V and 0 bases at J, with 11 bases between. The germline CDR1 and CDR2 sequences are KGHSH and LQKENI. CDR3 loop: CASSYREYQETQYF. In DNA, the CDR3 is TGTGCCAGCTCTTACAGGGAGTACCAAGAGACCCAGTACTTC.

J is TRBJ2-1 and V is TRBV19; no definite D call. CDR3 length equals 13 residues. Trimming removed 4 bases from V and 6 bases from J, with 10 bases in between. CDR1 LNHDA and CDR2 SQIVND come from the germline V gene (reference sequence). For the CDR3, the DNA is TGTGCCAGTAGTACGAGCCCGGGCAATGAGCAGTTCTTC. Translated, it gives CASSTSPGNEQFF.

The rearrangement links TRBV2 to TRBJ1-1; D uncertain. Trimming took off 3 bases at V and 0 bases at J, with 5 bases between the two ends. Per the germline V gene, CDR1 is SNHLY and CDR2 is FYNNEI. The CDR3 is 13 amino acids. The CDR3 reads CASSDQMNTEAFF. CDR3 bases: TGTGCCAGCAGTGATCAGATGAACACTGAAGCTTTCTTT.

This clone showed up just a few times. The chain joins TRBV5-1 to TRBJ2-1; D is perhaps TRBD2 (6 bases). The germline V gene encodes CDR1 SGHRS and CDR2 YFSETQ. Trimming removed 4 bases from V and 8 bases from J, with 16 bases in between. The CDR3 length is 14 residues. The CDR3 sequence: CASSQMRRDDEQFF. CDR3 nucleotides: TGCGCCAGCAGCCAAATGAGGCGGGACGATGAGCAGTTCTTC. Combining the CDR3 with reference TRBV5-1 and TRBJ2-1 gives the whole variable domain KAGVTQTPRYLIKTRGQQVTLSCSPISGHRSVSWYQQTPGQGLQFLFEYFSETQRNKGNFPGRFSGRQFSNSRSEMNVSTLELGDSALYLCASSQMRRDDEQFFGPGTRLTVL.

The V gene is TRBV28, the J gene TRBJ1-5; no reliable D call. V was clipped by 4 bases and J by 4 bases, with 11 bases between them. The CDR3 runs to 14 residues. Germline CDR1 reads MDHEN; CDR2 reads SYDVKM. The CDR3 DNA reads as TGTGCCAGCAGTTCATACGGGGAGAATCAGCCCCAGCATTTT. It yields the protein CASSSYGENQPQHF.

This clone has just one count. V and J are TRBV5-1 and TRBJ2-2; D remains unclear. The CDR3 is 14 residues long. The V end lost 0 bases, the J end lost 4 bases, and 7 bases lay between the germline ends. Germline values: CDR1 SGHRS, CDR2 YFSETQ. The CDR3 loop is CASSLAVSTGELFF. CDR3 nucleotides: TGCGCCAGCAGCTTGGCGGTCTCCACCGGGGAGCTGTTTTTT. The variable domain in full, with the rest retrieved from reference TRBV5-1 and TRBJ2-2, is KAGVTQTPRYLIKTRGQQVTLSCSPISGHRSVSWYQQTPGQGLQFLFEYFSETQRNKGNFPGRFSGRQFSNSRSEMNVSTLELGDSALYLCASSLAVSTGELFFGEGSRLTVL.

The chain uses TRBV7-2 and TRBJ1-1, with D unclear. Trimming cost V 2 bases and J 5 bases, with 18 bases left between them. Germline V CDR1 and CDR2: SGHTA, FQGNSA. The CDR3 is 16 residues long. This chain's CDR3 is CASSLREAGGGTEAFF. In DNA, the CDR3 is TGTGCCAGCAGCTTAAGGGAGGCAGGCGGAGGGACTGAAGCTTTCTTT.

This clone was found a few times. CDR3 protein: CASSTHGKLLEAFF. As DNA, the CDR3 is TGTGCCAGTAGTACCCACGGGAAACTGCTTGAGGCTTTCTTT. This chain uses TRBV19 with TRBJ1-1, with D uncertain. The CDR3 sequence is 14 residues long. Trimming stripped 4 bases from V and 11 bases from J, with 20 bases between. Germline lookup yields CDR1 LNHDA and CDR2 SQIVND (reference sequence).

The J gene is TRBJ2-2, the V gene TRBV6-5; D might be TRBD1 (5 bases). V lost 4 bases and J 6 bases, leaving 18 bases between the germline ends. The CDR3 extends over 16 amino acids. From germline, CDR1 is MNHEY and CDR2 SVGAGI. The DNA of the CDR3 is TGTGCCAGCAGTTCTACAGGTCGCGGAGTGTCCGGGGAGCTGTTTTTT. Protein product: CASSSTGRGVSGELFF.

As to this clone: The junction shows a germline mismatch at one end, possibly a read error. The rearrangement links TRBV10-2 to TRBJ2-3; 7 nucleotides match TRBD2. Germline CDR1 WSHSY, CDR2 SAAADI. The CDR3 is 16 residues long. CDR3 amino acids: CASSESSGVGFRLMDF. Here the CDR3 DNA reads TGCGCCAGCAGTGAGTCCAGCGGGGTTGGGTTTAGGTTGATGGATTTT.

The sample holds a few counts of this clone. This chain joins TRBV7-9 and TRBJ1-4; D call uncertain. The CDR3 totals 15 residues. V shed 1 base and J shed 10 bases, with 16 bases lying between them. Per the germline V gene, CDR1 is SEHNR and CDR2 is FQNEAQ (reference sequence). The DNA for the CDR3 is TGTGCCAGCAGCTTAGAGAGTTCCCGAGAGGGAAAACTGTTTTTT. It specifies CASSLESSREGKLFF.

V usage is TRBV6-5 and J usage is TRBJ2-1, with D perhaps TRBD2 (5 bases). The CDR3 spans 15 residues. CDR1 is MNHEY, CDR2 SVGAGI, per germline. The germline V and J ends were trimmed by 0 bases and 9 bases, with 15 bases remaining between them. The CDR3 coding sequence is TGTGCCAGCAGTTACTCCGGGATCAGCGGTCGTGAGCAGTTCTTC. Translated: CASSYSGISGREQFF.

The V gene is TRBV29-1, the J gene TRBJ2-1; 7 nucleotides agree with TRBD2. The CDR3 is 12 amino acids. V shed 5 bases and J 9 bases; nucleotides not matched to a gene: 7. Germline-derived CDR1 and CDR2 are SQVTM and ANQGSEA. CDR3 coding DNA: TGCAGCGTTCGCGGGTCGGGGGGTGAGCAGTTCTTC. As protein: CSVRGSGGEQFF.

V and J are TRBV6-1 and TRBJ2-7, with D perhaps TRBD1 (5 bases). Trimming took 5 bases from V and 3 from J, leaving 11 bases between them. The CDR3 spans 13 residues. Germline V gene data show CDR1 as MNHNS and CDR2 as SASEGT. The CDR3 region is CASSQLQGYEQYF. CDR3 sequence (DNA): TGTGCCAGCAGTCAACTCCAGGGCTACGAGCAGTACTTC.

This rearrangement joins TRBV6-1 to TRBJ1-1; D is uncertain. Germline V gene sequence: CDR1 MNHNS, CDR2 SASEGT. V was pared by 7 bases and J by 5 bases, with 14 bases between. The CDR3 runs to 13 residues. The CDR3 spells CASTSRVLTEAFF. The CDR3 DNA is TGTGCCAGCACCTCGAGGGTTCTAACTGAAGCTTTCTTT.

This rearrangement joins TRBV10-3 to TRBJ2-5; maybe TRBD2 (5 bases). The CDR3 loop spans 16 amino acids. The V and J ends lost 0 bases and 5 bases respectively, with 16 bases between them. Per the germline V gene, CDR1 is ENHRY and CDR2 is SYGVKD. CDR3 residues: CAISESSRPTGETQYF. The CDR3 region has the DNA TGTGCCATCAGTGAGTCTAGCAGGCCTACGGGGGAGACCCAGTACTTC.

The chain employs TRBV5-1 and TRBJ2-1, with D perhaps matching TRBD2 (6 bases). The CDR3 extends over 17 amino acids. V was clipped by 2 bases and J by 7 bases, with 22 bases between them. The germline V gene has CDR1 SGHRS and CDR2 YFSETQ. The CDR3 sequence: CASSFSPTRSAMNEQFF. DNA of the CDR3: TGCGCCAGCAGCTTTTCCCCGACTAGGAGTGCAATGAATGAGCAGTTCTTC. Combining the CDR3 with reference TRBV5-1 and TRBJ2-1 gives the whole variable domain KAGVTQTPRYLIKTRGQQVTLSCSPISGHRSVSWYQQTPGQGLQFLFEYFSETQRNKGNFPGRFSGRQFSNSRSEMNVSTLELGDSALYLCASSFSPTRSAMNEQFFGPGTRLTVL.

V and J are TRBV5-5 and TRBJ1-5; the D gene is possibly TRBD1 (6 bases). The germline CDR1 and CDR2 sequences are SGHKS and YYEKEE (reference sequence). CDR3 length equals 13 residues. V was clipped by 3 bases and J by 7 bases, with 11 bases between them. The CDR3: CASSWDIQQPQHF. The CDR3 DNA follows: TGTGCCAGCAGCTGGGACATTCAACAGCCCCAGCATTTT. Full variable domain (missing parts from reference TRBV5-5 and TRBJ1-5): DAGVTQSPTHLIKTRGQQVTLRCSPISGHKSVSWYQQVLGQGPQFIFQYYEKEERGRGNFPDRFSARQFPNYSSELNVNALLLGDSALYLCASSWDIQQPQHFGDGTRLSIL.

Only one count was recorded for this clone. The V call is TRBV15, the J call TRBJ2-1; weak D call: TRBD1 (6 bases). The CDR3 is 16 residues long. Germline V gene sequence: CDR1 LNHNV, CDR2 YYDKDF (reference sequence). The V gene lost 3 bases and the J gene lost 7 bases, with 19 bases spanning the gap. This chain's CDR3 is CATSSPWGLASNEQFF. The CDR3, as DNA: TGTGCCACCAGCAGCCCCTGGGGGCTAGCAAGTAATGAGCAGTTCTTC.

This sequence joins TRBV7-6 and TRBJ2-5, with D perhaps TRBD2 (5 bases). Germline V gene sequence: CDR1 SGHVS, CDR2 FNYEAQ. The CDR3 contains 13 residues. Between the trimmed V and J ends, which lost 5 bases and 5 bases, there was a span of 12 bases. The CDR3 sequence: CASSPPGFETQYF. CDR3 coding DNA: TGTGCCAGCAGCCCTCCGGGGTTCGAGACCCAGTACTTC. Combining the CDR3 with reference TRBV7-6 and TRBJ2-5 gives the whole variable domain GAGVSQSPRYKVTKRGQDVALRCDPISGHVSLYWYRQALGQGPEFLTYFNYEAQQDKSGLPNDRFSAERPEGSISTLTIQRTEQRDSAMYRCASSPPGFETQYFGPGTRLLVL.

The chain is built from TRBV12-5 and TRBJ2-7; D might be TRBD1 (6 bases). The CDR3 covers 14 residues. Germline V lookup: CDR1 LGHNT, CDR2 FRNRAP. Trimming left V 5 bases short and J 3 bases short, with 14 bases between. DNA for the CDR3: TGTGCTAGTGGTCCGCCGGGACACAGCTACGAGCAGTACTTC. Translated, it gives CASGPPGHSYEQYF. Looking up the rest from reference TRBV12-5 and TRBJ2-7 gives the full variable domain: DARVTQTPRHKVTEMGQEVTMRCQPILGHNTVFWYRQTMMQGLELLAYFRNRAPLDDSGMPKDRFSAEMPDATLATLKIQPSEPRDSAVYFCASGPPGHSYEQYFGPGTRLTVT.

V usage is TRBV5-1 and J usage is TRBJ2-1; 10 nucleotides line up with TRBD2. Germline V CDR1 and CDR2: SGHRS, YFSETQ. This CDR3 is built from 17 residues. V shed 0 bases, J shed 9 bases, and the junction held 12 bases outside the gene matches. DNA for the CDR3: TGCGCCAGCAGCTTGGCCGGTCTAGCGGGAGCCTGGGGTGAGCAGTTCTTC. It encodes CASSLAGLAGAWGEQFF.

This clone was picked up a small number of times. The V and J genes are TRBV4-1 and TRBJ1-1; perhaps TRBD1 as D (6 bases). The V end was cut by 1 base, the J end by 10 bases, with 16 bases between. CDR1 is MGHRA and CDR2 is YSYEKL in the germline V gene. The CDR3 sequence is 14 residues long. This CDR3 is CASSQVITTGSAFF. The DNA of the CDR3 is TGCGCCAGCAGCCAAGTAATAACGACAGGTTCAGCTTTCTTT.

The rearrangement uses TRBV19 and TRBJ2-5; D not resolved. This CDR3 contains 14 residues. Trimming shortened V by 2 bases and J by 4 bases, and 11 bases separated the two germline ends. Germline V lookup: CDR1 LNHDA, CDR2 SQIVND (reference sequence). CDR3 amino acids: CASSIMGIPETQYF. The CDR3 DNA sequence: TGTGCCAGTAGTATAATGGGCATCCCAGAGACCCAGTACTTC. The full variable domain, rest sourced from reference TRBV19 and TRBJ2-5, is DGGITQSPKYLFRKEGQNVTLSCEQNLNHDAMYWYRQDPGQGLRLIYYSQIVNDFQKGDIAEGYSVSREKKESFPLTVTSAQKNPTAFYLCASSIMGIPETQYFGPGTRLLVL.

In DNA, the CDR3 is TGTGCCAGCAGATTTAACGGGGATACGCAGTATTTT. It encodes CASRFNGDTQYF. V gene TRBV6-6 combines with J gene TRBJ2-3, with D unclear. This CDR3 comprises 12 residues. Trimming left V 6 bases short and J 6 bases short, with 10 bases between. Looked up from germline, CDR1 is MNHNY and CDR2 is SVGAGI (reference sequence).

This clone appeared once. This sequence joins TRBV5-1 and TRBJ2-5, with 7 positions matching TRBD1. Per germline, CDR1 SGHRS and CDR2 YFSETQ. The length of the CDR3 is 14 residues. J was trimmed by 13 bases and V by 3 bases; bases with no gene match: 15. The CDR3 region has the DNA TGCGCCAGCAGCTCCGCCCGGACAGGCCAATTACTGTACTTC. Protein product: CASSSARTGQLLYF.

This sequence joins TRBV30 and TRBJ2-7, with D possibly matching TRBD1 (7 bases). Trimming left V 0 bases short and J 2 bases short, with 17 bases between. The CDR3 is 16 amino acids. Germline CDR1 is GTSNPN and CDR2 is SVGIG (reference sequence). The CDR3 bases are TGTGCCTGGAGTGTACATAGGACAGGAGGGACCTACGAGCAGTACTTC. Translating gives CAWSVHRTGGTYEQYF.

V and J are TRBV2 and TRBJ2-7, with TRBD1 matching 7 bases. The CDR3 sequence is 14 residues long. The germline V gene has CDR1 SNHLY and CDR2 FYNNEI. V lost 5 bases and J lost 2; bases outside the gene matches: 6. The CDR3 DNA reads as TGTGCCAGCAGTCGGGACAGAGGGACCTACGAGCAGTACTTC. This sequence encodes CASSRDRGTYEQYF.

The chain is built from TRBV7-7 and TRBJ2-7; TRBD1 matches 9 bases. CDR3 length: 15 residues. Germline CDR1 is SSHAT and CDR2 is FNYEAQ (reference sequence). V gave up 4 bases and J gave up 2 bases; unmatched junction bases: 6. The CDR3 protein is CASSSGQGGPYEQYF. In nucleotides, the CDR3 is TGTGCCAGCAGCTCGGGACAGGGTGGCCCCTACGAGCAGTACTTC.